This T cell receptor (beta chain) was sequenced during a study of blood T cell repertoires in COVID-19. Study overall: The samples span acute and convalescent COVID-19 from the United States, Italy and Spain. Nucleic acid was either cDNA or gDNA, and it came from T cells, B-cell-depleted T cells, or PBMCs.

Participant ages covered about 18 to 89 years across 20 to 30 US areas. Cohorts were determined from participant-reported clinical history. The protocol was immunoSEQ multiplex PCR, while the TCRdb copy is restricted to in-frame clones and leaves out a portion. The data show tens of thousands of clones, roughly 90% seen once. This CDR3 has 17 residues. With V trimmed by 2 bases and J by 4 bases, 9 bases remained unmatched. Germline CDR1 PRHDT, CDR2 FYEKMQ (reference sequence). The chain combines TRBV13 with TRBJ2-2; 8 bases match TRBD1. This clonotype originated in a woman aged 45-65 years with acute COVID-19. Sequencing used PBMCs or T cells enriched from blood (not recorded which). This chain's CDR3 is CASSLRLDRVTTGELFF. CDR3 in DNA: TGTGCCAGCAGCTTAAGGCTGGACAGGGTGACCACCGGGGAGCTGTTTTTT. Variable domain in full (rest from reference TRBV13 and TRBJ2-2): AAGVIQSPRHLIKEKRETATLKCYPIPRHDTVYWYQQGPGQDPQFLISFYEKMQSDKGSIPDRFSAQQFSDYHSELNMSSLELGDSALYFCASSLRLDRVTTGELFFGEGSRLTVL.